Listed below are T cell receptor beta chains from one sample, sequenced in a study of technical replicates of blood from a few donors. TCRdb keeps only in-frame clones here, not all; method: immunoSEQ multiplex PCR. The repertoire consists of around 76,000 clones, with roughly 92% occurring once and the leading ten covering 0.41%. Sequencing input: T cells isolated from PBMCs. All receptors derive from a human donor in good health. Each CDR3 is given with its conserved first and last residue. The order of the fields is D gene, V gene, J gene, clone size, CDR3 DNA, CDR3 protein. D genes are given only for firm matches. Where a row states a size, it is once, few, many or the class of an expanded clone; other rows omit it.

d_gene: -
v_gene: TRBV7-9
j_gene: TRBJ2-7
abundance: few
CDR3nt: TGTGCCAGCAGCCGTACTTACGAGCAGTACTTC
CDR3aa: CASSRTYEQYF

d_gene: -
v_gene: TRBV5-1
j_gene: TRBJ2-2
abundance: -
CDR3nt: TGCGCCAGCAGCTTGGACAGGGAAGGGACCGGGGAGCTGTTTTTT
CDR3aa: CASSLDREGTGELFF

d_gene: TRBD2
v_gene: TRBV6-5
j_gene: TRBJ2-1
abundance: once
CDR3nt: TGTGCCAGCAGTGGGGGACTAGCGGTATACAATGAGCAGTTCTTC
CDR3aa: CASSGGLAVYNEQFF

d_gene: -
v_gene: TRBV5-5
j_gene: TRBJ1-1
abundance: -
CDR3nt: TGTGCCAGCAGCTGGGGGGGGGACACTGAAGCTTTCTTT
CDR3aa: CASSWGGDTEAFF

d_gene: -
v_gene: TRBV27
j_gene: TRBJ2-4
abundance: -
CDR3nt: TGTGCCAGCAGTTTATGGTGGGCAGGGGACAAAAACATTCAGTACTTC
CDR3aa: CASSLWWAGDKNIQYF

d_gene: -
v_gene: TRBV15
j_gene: TRBJ1-1
abundance: -
CDR3nt: TGTGCCACCAGCAGGGAGGACGGCACTGAAGCTTTCTTT
CDR3aa: CATSREDGTEAFF

d_gene: TRBD2
v_gene: TRBV7-3
j_gene: TRBJ2-1
abundance: -
CDR3nt: TGTGCCAGCAGCATGGGACTAGCGGGACAATACAATGAGCAGTTCTTC
CDR3aa: CASSMGLAGQYNEQFF

d_gene: -
v_gene: TRBV28
j_gene: TRBJ2-1
abundance: -
CDR3nt: TGTGCCAGCAGTCGAGCGGGCATCTGGTGGTTCTTC
CDR3aa: CASSRAGIWWFF

d_gene: TRBD2
v_gene: TRBV6-5
j_gene: TRBJ2-7
abundance: -
CDR3nt: TGTGCCAGCAGTTTTACCGGGACTAGCGCCTACGAGCAGTACTTC
CDR3aa: CASSFTGTSAYEQYF

d_gene: TRBD2
v_gene: TRBV5-4
j_gene: TRBJ2-2
abundance: -
CDR3nt: TGTGCCAGCAGCTCGTTGGGCGGGAGGGTGGCCGGGGAGCTGTTTTTT
CDR3aa: CASSSLGGRVAGELFF

d_gene: -
v_gene: TRBV7-2
j_gene: TRBJ2-1
abundance: -
CDR3nt: TGTGCCAGCAGCCTTAGCGGATACAATGAGCAGTTCTTC
CDR3aa: CASSLSGYNEQFF

d_gene: -
v_gene: TRBV5-4
j_gene: TRBJ1-1
abundance: -
CDR3nt: TGTGCCAGCAGCTTGGGTCCAGGCCCGAACACTGAAGCTTTCTTT
CDR3aa: CASSLGPGPNTEAFF

d_gene: TRBD1
v_gene: TRBV5-1
j_gene: TRBJ1-2
abundance: -
CDR3nt: TGCGCCAGCAGCTTGGAGGGGGCAGGTGGCTACACCTTC
CDR3aa: CASSLEGAGGYTF

d_gene: TRBD1
v_gene: TRBV11-3
j_gene: TRBJ1-2
abundance: -
CDR3nt: TGTGCCAGCAGCTCGGGGACAGGGGTATTGTATGGCTACACCTTC
CDR3aa: CASSSGTGVLYGYTF

d_gene: TRBD2
v_gene: TRBV10-1
j_gene: TRBJ2-7
abundance: -
CDR3nt: TGCGCCAGCAGTCCCCGGACTAGCGGGGTCTACGAGCAGTACTTC
CDR3aa: CASSPRTSGVYEQYF

d_gene: -
v_gene: TRBV29-1
j_gene: TRBJ2-1
abundance: -
CDR3nt: TGCAGCGCCCAGACAGAGAATACTTACAATGAGCAGTTCTTC
CDR3aa: CSAQTENTYNEQFF

d_gene: TRBD2
v_gene: TRBV15
j_gene: TRBJ2-1
abundance: -
CDR3nt: TGTGCCACCAGCCTCTCCCGGACTAGCGGGAGGAATGAGCAGTTCTTC
CDR3aa: CATSLSRTSGRNEQFF

d_gene: -
v_gene: TRBV7-9
j_gene: TRBJ2-1
abundance: -
CDR3nt: TGTGCCAGCACCTTAGGAGACAATGAGCAGTTCTTC
CDR3aa: CASTLGDNEQFF

d_gene: TRBD2
v_gene: TRBV27
j_gene: TRBJ2-7
abundance: -
CDR3nt: TGTGCCAGCAGTTTATCGAGACTAGCGGGAGTATCCTACGAGCAGTACTTC
CDR3aa: CASSLSRLAGVSYEQYF

d_gene: TRBD1
v_gene: TRBV7-9
j_gene: TRBJ1-4
abundance: -
CDR3nt: TGTGCCAGCAGTTTGACAGGGTTGGAAAAACTGTTTTTT
CDR3aa: CASSLTGLEKLFF

d_gene: TRBD2
v_gene: TRBV6-5
j_gene: TRBJ2-7
abundance: -
CDR3nt: TGTGCCAGCAGTTACTCGATGGGACTAGCGGTATACGAGCAGTACTTC
CDR3aa: CASSYSMGLAVYEQYF

d_gene: TRBD1
v_gene: TRBV19
j_gene: TRBJ1-1
abundance: -
CDR3nt: TGTGCCAGTAGGAGACAGGGGTCCACTGAAGCTTTCTTT
CDR3aa: CASRRQGSTEAFF

d_gene: -
v_gene: TRBV28
j_gene: TRBJ1-1
abundance: -
CDR3nt: TGTGCCAGCAGGATCTCTGACTTAGCAGCGGGGCTTGGGAATCCGAACACTGAAGCTTTCTTT
CDR3aa: CASRISDLAAGLGNPNTEAFF

d_gene: TRBD1
v_gene: TRBV4-3
j_gene: TRBJ1-4
abundance: -
CDR3nt: TGCGCCAGCAGCCAGCTTTCCGACAGGGGCGGTGAAAAACTGTTTTTT
CDR3aa: CASSQLSDRGGEKLFF

d_gene: -
v_gene: TRBV9
j_gene: TRBJ1-1
abundance: -
CDR3nt: TGTGCCAGCAGCGTCATTGGGGGGTCTCCTTTCTTT
CDR3aa: CASSVIGGSPFF

d_gene: -
v_gene: TRBV7-6
j_gene: TRBJ2-1
abundance: -
CDR3nt: TGTGCCAGCAGCTTAGTGGGAGAGGGCAGTGAGCAGTTCTTC
CDR3aa: CASSLVGEGSEQFF

d_gene: TRBD2
v_gene: TRBV25-1
j_gene: TRBJ2-7
abundance: -
CDR3nt: TGTGCCAGCAACACTTATCGGGGGGAACAGTACTTC
CDR3aa: CASNTYRGEQYF

d_gene: -
v_gene: TRBV7-8
j_gene: TRBJ1-1
abundance: -
CDR3nt: TGTGCCAGCAGCTTAGGGGCCACTGAAGCTTTCTTT
CDR3aa: CASSLGATEAFF

d_gene: TRBD2
v_gene: TRBV7-2
j_gene: TRBJ2-2
abundance: -
CDR3nt: TGTGCCAGCAGCCCACTAGCGGGAGTTAAGGGCGGGGAGCTGTTTTTT
CDR3aa: CASSPLAGVKGGELFF

d_gene: -
v_gene: TRBV7-8
j_gene: TRBJ2-3
abundance: -
CDR3nt: TGTGCCAGCAGCTTAGGGCGGCACCAAAGCACAGATACGCAGTATTTT
CDR3aa: CASSLGRHQSTDTQYF

d_gene: TRBD1
v_gene: TRBV5-1
j_gene: TRBJ1-3
abundance: -
CDR3nt: TGCGCCAGCAGCTCCGACAGGGGGCCTGGAAACACCATATATTTT
CDR3aa: CASSSDRGPGNTIYF

d_gene: TRBD1
v_gene: TRBV9
j_gene: TRBJ2-7
abundance: -
CDR3nt: TGTGCCAGCAGCCCAGATTGGGACAGGGATTACGAGCAGTACTTC
CDR3aa: CASSPDWDRDYEQYF

d_gene: TRBD1
v_gene: TRBV10-3
j_gene: TRBJ2-5
abundance: few
CDR3nt: TGTGCCATCAGTGGAACGGGACAGCTGATGGAGACCCAGTACTTC
CDR3aa: CAISGTGQLMETQYF

d_gene: -
v_gene: TRBV6-5
j_gene: TRBJ1-1
abundance: few
CDR3nt: TGTGCCAGCAGTTACTCACAGAACACTGAAGCTTTCTTT
CDR3aa: CASSYSQNTEAFF

d_gene: TRBD1
v_gene: TRBV18
j_gene: TRBJ1-3
abundance: -
CDR3nt: TGTGCCAGCTCCCCAGAGGGACAGGGAGCTGGAAACACCATATATTTT
CDR3aa: CASSPEGQGAGNTIYF

d_gene: -
v_gene: TRBV6-1
j_gene: TRBJ1-1
abundance: -
CDR3nt: TGTGCCAGCACCCGCAGGGACACCGAAGCTTTCTTT
CDR3aa: CASTRRDTEAFF

d_gene: -
v_gene: TRBV11-3
j_gene: TRBJ1-1
abundance: -
CDR3nt: TGTGCCAGCAGCTTACGTCAGGAAGGCGCTGAAGCTTTCTTT
CDR3aa: CASSLRQEGAEAFF

d_gene: TRBD2
v_gene: TRBV11-2
j_gene: TRBJ2-6
abundance: -
CDR3nt: TGTGCCAGCAGCTCATTGACTAGCGGTCTATCTGGGGCCAACGTCCTGACTTTC
CDR3aa: CASSSLTSGLSGANVLTF

d_gene: -
v_gene: TRBV7-2
j_gene: TRBJ2-7
abundance: -
CDR3nt: TGTGCCAGCAGCCTAACTCCCCTAGAGACTAGTACCGAGCAGTACTTC
CDR3aa: CASSLTPLETSTEQYF

d_gene: -
v_gene: TRBV4-3
j_gene: TRBJ1-1
abundance: -
CDR3nt: TGCGCCAGCAGCCACCTCAACAGGTTTCTAATGAACACTGAAGCTTTCTTT
CDR3aa: CASSHLNRFLMNTEAFF

d_gene: -
v_gene: TRBV29-1
j_gene: TRBJ2-7
abundance: -
CDR3nt: TGCAGCGTTGACACCTACTACGAGCAGTACTTC
CDR3aa: CSVDTYYEQYF

d_gene: -
v_gene: TRBV10-3
j_gene: TRBJ1-1
abundance: -
CDR3nt: TGTGCCATCAAAAACAGGGACACGGAGAACACTGAAGCTTTCTTT
CDR3aa: CAIKNRDTENTEAFF

d_gene: TRBD2
v_gene: TRBV7-2
j_gene: TRBJ2-5
abundance: -
CDR3nt: TGTGCCAGCAGCTTAGGAATGGTAGCGGGACAAGAGACCCAGTACTTC
CDR3aa: CASSLGMVAGQETQYF

d_gene: -
v_gene: TRBV12-5
j_gene: TRBJ1-2
abundance: -
CDR3nt: TGTGCTAGTGGTTTGGTACTGGGCAGGGATGACTATGGCTACACCTTC
CDR3aa: CASGLVLGRDDYGYTF

d_gene: -
v_gene: TRBV19
j_gene: TRBJ2-1
abundance: -
CDR3nt: TGTGCCAGTAGTATAGTCCTTAATGAGCAGTTCTTC
CDR3aa: CASSIVLNEQFF

d_gene: TRBD1
v_gene: TRBV19
j_gene: TRBJ1-2
abundance: -
CDR3nt: TGTGCCAGTAGTCCCAGGGACAGCCGGTCTGGCTACACCTTC
CDR3aa: CASSPRDSRSGYTF

d_gene: -
v_gene: TRBV2
j_gene: TRBJ1-1
abundance: few
CDR3nt: TGTGCCGGCATCGGGGAGGGGAGGGCTGAAGCTTTCTTT
CDR3aa: CAGIGEGRAEAFF